The rows below give T cell receptor beta chains drawn from one sample of a study of brain metastases from non-small cell lung cancer. The table came from immunoSEQ multiplex PCR; TCRdb's copy has only in-frame clones and leaves some out. The table lists 3,000 to 4,000 clones, around 95% of them singletons. The sequenced material came from tumor-adjacent normal tissue. The receptors shown here come from a donor at least 40 years old with non-small cell lung cancer. Each CDR3 is given with its conserved first and last residue. Each record gives: D gene, J gene, clone size, V gene, CDR3 DNA, CDR3 protein. The D gene is left open where the match is weak. Clone size is not always given. Where it is, it says once, few, many or a class for expanded clones.

d_call: TRBD2; j_call: TRBJ2-1; clone_size: -; v_call: TRBV7-2; cdr3_nt: TGTGCCAGCAGCCGTCTGGGGGGGGAGAATGAGCAGTTCTTC; cdr3_aa: CASSRLGGENEQFF
d_call: -; j_call: TRBJ2-1; clone_size: -; v_call: TRBV7-9; cdr3_nt: TGTGCCAGCAGCTTCGGGAATGAGCAGTTCTTC; cdr3_aa: CASSFGNEQFF
d_call: -; j_call: TRBJ2-5; clone_size: few; v_call: TRBV27; cdr3_nt: TGTGCCAGCAGTTCGGAGGGATTTGGGACCCAGTACTTC; cdr3_aa: CASSSEGFGTQYF
d_call: -; j_call: TRBJ1-5; clone_size: -; v_call: TRBV4-1; cdr3_nt: TGCGCCAGCAGCCCTGGGGATGCGAGCAATCAGCCCCAGCATTTT; cdr3_aa: CASSPGDASNQPQHF
d_call: -; j_call: TRBJ1-6; clone_size: -; v_call: TRBV7-7; cdr3_nt: TGTGCCAGCAGCTTCGGGGCCAATTCACCCCTCCACTTT; cdr3_aa: CASSFGANSPLHF
d_call: TRBD1; j_call: TRBJ2-6; clone_size: -; v_call: TRBV7-2; cdr3_nt: TGTGCCAGCAGCTTCCCAGGGGGTTGGGGGGCCAACGTCCTGACTTTC; cdr3_aa: CASSFPGGWGANVLTF
d_call: -; j_call: TRBJ2-1; clone_size: -; v_call: TRBV18; cdr3_nt: TGTGCCAGCTCATCGGCCTATGGAGGTGAGCAGTTCTTC; cdr3_aa: CASSSAYGGEQFF
d_call: TRBD1; j_call: TRBJ1-4; clone_size: -; v_call: TRBV4-2; cdr3_nt: TGTGCCAGCAGCCAAGGGTGGACAGGGGCTAATAAAAAACTGTTTTTT; cdr3_aa: CASSQGWTGANKKLFF
d_call: -; j_call: TRBJ2-1; clone_size: -; v_call: TRBV28; cdr3_nt: TGTGCCAGCAGTCGGCCGGCGGGGTCCCTTAGCGATGAGCAGTTCTTC; cdr3_aa: CASSRPAGSLSDEQFF
d_call: -; j_call: TRBJ1-2; clone_size: -; v_call: TRBV5-8; cdr3_nt: TGTGCCAGCAGCTTCCCAGTCTATGGCTACACCTTC; cdr3_aa: CASSFPVYGYTF
d_call: -; j_call: TRBJ1-1; clone_size: once; v_call: TRBV2; cdr3_nt: TGTGCCAGCAGGGGGCAGGGAATCGAAGCTTTCTTT; cdr3_aa: CASRGQGIEAFF
d_call: -; j_call: TRBJ1-3; clone_size: -; v_call: TRBV4-1; cdr3_nt: TGCGCCAGCAGCCTCCTTGGAAACACCATATATTTT; cdr3_aa: CASSLLGNTIYF
d_call: -; j_call: TRBJ2-1; clone_size: -; v_call: TRBV4-2; cdr3_nt: TGTGCCAGCAGCCCCAGGGAGGGGGAATGGAATGAGCAGTTCTTC; cdr3_aa: CASSPREGEWNEQFF
d_call: -; j_call: TRBJ1-5; clone_size: -; v_call: TRBV3-1/TRBV3-2; cdr3_nt: TGTGCCAGCAGCCCGAGCAATCCCATTTTGGCATCATCATCCCAGCATTTT; cdr3_aa: CASSPSNPILASSSQHF
d_call: -; j_call: TRBJ2-3; clone_size: -; v_call: TRBV5-1; cdr3_nt: TGCGCCAGCAGCGCCGGGAGCATCACAGATACGCAGTATTTT; cdr3_aa: CASSAGSITDTQYF
d_call: -; j_call: TRBJ2-7; clone_size: -; v_call: TRBV5-1; cdr3_nt: TGCGCCAGCAGCTTGGGGACAGCTCCCTACGAGCAGTACTTC; cdr3_aa: CASSLGTAPYEQYF